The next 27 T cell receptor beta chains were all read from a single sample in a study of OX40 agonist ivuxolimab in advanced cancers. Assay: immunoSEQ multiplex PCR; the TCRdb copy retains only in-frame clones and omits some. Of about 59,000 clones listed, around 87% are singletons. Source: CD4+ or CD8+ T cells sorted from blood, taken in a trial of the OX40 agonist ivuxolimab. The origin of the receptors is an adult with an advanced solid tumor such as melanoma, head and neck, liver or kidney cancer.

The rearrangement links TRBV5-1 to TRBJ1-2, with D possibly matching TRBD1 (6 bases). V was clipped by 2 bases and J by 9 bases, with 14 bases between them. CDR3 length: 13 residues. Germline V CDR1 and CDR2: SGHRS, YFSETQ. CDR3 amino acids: CASSFGGLGSYTF. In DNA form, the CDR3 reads TGCGCCAGCAGCTTTGGGGGGCTGGGAAGCTACACCTTC. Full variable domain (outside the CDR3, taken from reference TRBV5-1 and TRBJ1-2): KAGVTQTPRYLIKTRGQQVTLSCSPISGHRSVSWYQQTPGQGLQFLFEYFSETQRNKGNFPGRFSGRQFSNSRSEMNVSTLELGDSALYLCASSFGGLGSYTFGSGTRLTVV.

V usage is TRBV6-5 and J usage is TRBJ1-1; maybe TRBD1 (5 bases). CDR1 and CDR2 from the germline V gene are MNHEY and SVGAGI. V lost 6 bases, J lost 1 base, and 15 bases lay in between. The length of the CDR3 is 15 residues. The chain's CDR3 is CASRPSGRGNTEAFF. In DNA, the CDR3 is TGTGCCAGCAGGCCCTCAGGGAGGGGGAACACTGAAGCTTTCTTT.

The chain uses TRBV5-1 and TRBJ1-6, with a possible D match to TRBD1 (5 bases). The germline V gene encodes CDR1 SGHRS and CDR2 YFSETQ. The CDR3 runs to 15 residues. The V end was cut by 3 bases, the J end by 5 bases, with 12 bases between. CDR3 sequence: CASSSGGNNNSPLHF. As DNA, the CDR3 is TGCGCCAGCAGCTCGGGGGGAAACAATAATTCACCCCTCCACTTT.

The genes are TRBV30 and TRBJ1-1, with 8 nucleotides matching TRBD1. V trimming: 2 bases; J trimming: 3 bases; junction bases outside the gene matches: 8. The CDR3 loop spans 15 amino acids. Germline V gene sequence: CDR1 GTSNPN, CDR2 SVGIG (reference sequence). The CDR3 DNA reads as TGTGCCTGGAGTAGCCAACAGGGGGTCTACACTGAAGCTTTCTTT. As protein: CAWSSQQGVYTEAFF. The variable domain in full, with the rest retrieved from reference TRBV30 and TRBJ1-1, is SQTIHQWPATLVQPVGSPLSLECTVEGTSNPNLYWYRQAAGRGLQLLFYSVGIGQISSEVPQNLSASRPQDRQFILSSKKLLLSDSGFYLCAWSSQQGVYTEAFFGQGTRLTVV.

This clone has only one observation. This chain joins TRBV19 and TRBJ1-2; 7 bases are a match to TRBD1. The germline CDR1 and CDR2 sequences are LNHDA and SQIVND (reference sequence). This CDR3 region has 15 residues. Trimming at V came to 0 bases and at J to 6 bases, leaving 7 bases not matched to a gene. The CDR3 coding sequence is TGTGCCAGTAGTATAGATTCCACAGGGGCACATGGCTACACCTTC. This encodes CASSIDSTGAHGYTF.

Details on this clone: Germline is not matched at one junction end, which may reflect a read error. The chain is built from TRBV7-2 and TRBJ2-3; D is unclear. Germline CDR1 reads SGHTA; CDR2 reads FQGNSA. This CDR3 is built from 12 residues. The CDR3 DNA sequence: TGTGCCAGCAGCTTAGACAGATCCCCCAGTCTTTTT. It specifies CASSLDRSPSLF.

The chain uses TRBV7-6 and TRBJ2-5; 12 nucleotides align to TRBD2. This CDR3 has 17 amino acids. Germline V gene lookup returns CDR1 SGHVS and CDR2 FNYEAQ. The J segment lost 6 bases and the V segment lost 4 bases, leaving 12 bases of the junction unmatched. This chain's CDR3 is CASSSGLAGRIVKTQYF. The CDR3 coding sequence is TGTGCCAGCAGCTCCGGACTAGCGGGGAGGATCGTAAAGACCCAGTACTTC.

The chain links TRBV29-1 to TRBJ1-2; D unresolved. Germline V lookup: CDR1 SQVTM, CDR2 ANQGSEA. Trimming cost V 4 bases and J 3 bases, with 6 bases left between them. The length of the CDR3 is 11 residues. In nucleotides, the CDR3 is TGCAGCGTTGGAGGAGACTATGGCTACACCTTC. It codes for CSVGGDYGYTF. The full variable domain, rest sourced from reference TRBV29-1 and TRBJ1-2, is SAVISQKPSRDICQRGTSLTIQCQVDSQVTMMFWYRQQPGQSLTLIATANQGSEATYESGFVIDKFPISRPNLTFSTLTVSNMSPEDSSIYLCSVGGDYGYTFGSGTRLTVV.

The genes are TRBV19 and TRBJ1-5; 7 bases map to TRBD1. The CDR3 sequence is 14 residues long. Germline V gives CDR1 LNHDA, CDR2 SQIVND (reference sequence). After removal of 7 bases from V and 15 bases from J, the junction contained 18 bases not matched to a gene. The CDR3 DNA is TGTGCCAGTAAGGGACAGCAACTATCAAACATACGGCATTTT. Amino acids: CASKGQQLSNIRHF.

CDR3 loop: CASSQVGPNTEAFF. DNA for the CDR3: TGCGCCAGCAGCCAGGTGGGACCGAACACTGAAGCTTTCTTT. V usage is TRBV4-3 and J usage is TRBJ1-1; possibly TRBD1 for D (5 bases). The CDR3 is 14 residues long. Germline V gene sequence: CDR1 LGHNA, CDR2 YSLEER. V gave up 3 bases and J gave up 1 base, with 9 bases separating them.

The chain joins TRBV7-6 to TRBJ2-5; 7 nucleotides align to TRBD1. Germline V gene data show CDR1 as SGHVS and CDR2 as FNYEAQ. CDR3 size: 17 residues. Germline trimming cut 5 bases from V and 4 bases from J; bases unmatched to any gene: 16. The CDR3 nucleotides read TGTGCCAGCAGCATTGTCGTATACAGGGGATCTCGAGAGACCCAGTACTTC. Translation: CASSIVVYRGSRETQYF.

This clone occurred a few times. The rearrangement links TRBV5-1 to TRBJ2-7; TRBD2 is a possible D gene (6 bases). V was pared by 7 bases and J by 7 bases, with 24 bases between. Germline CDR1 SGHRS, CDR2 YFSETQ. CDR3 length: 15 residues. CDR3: CASGDPGGPDGEQYF. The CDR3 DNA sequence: TGCGCCAGCGGCGACCCCGGGGGTCCGGACGGGGAGCAGTACTTC.

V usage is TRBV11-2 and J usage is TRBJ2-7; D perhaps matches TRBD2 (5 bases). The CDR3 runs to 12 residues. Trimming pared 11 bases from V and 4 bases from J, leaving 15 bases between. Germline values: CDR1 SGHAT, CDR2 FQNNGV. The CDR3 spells CALRGQNYEQYF. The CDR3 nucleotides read TGTGCCCTCCGAGGGCAGAATTACGAGCAGTACTTC.

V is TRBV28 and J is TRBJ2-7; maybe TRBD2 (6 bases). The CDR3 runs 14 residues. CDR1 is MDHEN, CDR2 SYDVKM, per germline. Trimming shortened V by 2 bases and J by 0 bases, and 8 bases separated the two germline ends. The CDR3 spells CASSLERASYEQYF. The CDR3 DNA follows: TGTGCCAGCAGTTTAGAGCGGGCCTCCTACGAGCAGTACTTC.

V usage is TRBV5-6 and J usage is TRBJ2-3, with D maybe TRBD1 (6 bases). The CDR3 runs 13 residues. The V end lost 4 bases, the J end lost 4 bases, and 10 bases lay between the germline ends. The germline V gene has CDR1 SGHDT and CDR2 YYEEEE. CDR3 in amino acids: CASSVKGADTQYF. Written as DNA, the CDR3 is TGTGCCAGCAGCGTAAAGGGGGCAGATACGCAGTATTTT.

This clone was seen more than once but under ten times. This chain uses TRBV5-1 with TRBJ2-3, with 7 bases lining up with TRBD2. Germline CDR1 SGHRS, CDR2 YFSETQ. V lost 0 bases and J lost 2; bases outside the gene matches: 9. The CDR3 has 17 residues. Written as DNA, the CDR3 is TGCGCCAGCAGCTTGGGACGGGGGGACTCTTTCACAGATACGCAGTATTTT. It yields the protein CASSLGRGDSFTDTQYF.

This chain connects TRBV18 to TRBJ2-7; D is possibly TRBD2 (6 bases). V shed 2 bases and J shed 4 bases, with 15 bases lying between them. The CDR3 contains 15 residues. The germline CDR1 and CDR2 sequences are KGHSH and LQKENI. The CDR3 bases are TGTGCCAGCTCACCAGCGGGGCAGGGATCTTACGAGCAGTACTTC. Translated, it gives CASSPAGQGSYEQYF.

The CDR3 loop reads CASSLGDRGALEQYF. CDR3 sequence (DNA): TGCGCCAGCAGCTTGGGGGACAGGGGAGCGTTGGAGCAGTACTTC. The J gene is TRBJ2-7, the V gene TRBV5-1, with 10 nucleotides matching TRBD1. Germline-derived CDR1 and CDR2 are SGHRS and YFSETQ. The CDR3 is 15 residues long. Unmatched junction bases numbered 7, after V lost 0 bases and J lost 7 bases. Together with reference TRBV5-1 and TRBJ2-7, the CDR3 gives the full variable domain: KAGVTQTPRYLIKTRGQQVTLSCSPISGHRSVSWYQQTPGQGLQFLFEYFSETQRNKGNFPGRFSGRQFSNSRSEMNVSTLELGDSALYLCASSLGDRGALEQYFGPGTRLTVT.

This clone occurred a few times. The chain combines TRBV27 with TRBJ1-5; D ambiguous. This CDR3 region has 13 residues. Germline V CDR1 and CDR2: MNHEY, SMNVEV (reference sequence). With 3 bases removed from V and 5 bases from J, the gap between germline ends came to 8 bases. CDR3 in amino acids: CASSFNSYQPQHF. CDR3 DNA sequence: TGTGCCAGCAGTTTTAACAGTTATCAGCCCCAGCATTTT.

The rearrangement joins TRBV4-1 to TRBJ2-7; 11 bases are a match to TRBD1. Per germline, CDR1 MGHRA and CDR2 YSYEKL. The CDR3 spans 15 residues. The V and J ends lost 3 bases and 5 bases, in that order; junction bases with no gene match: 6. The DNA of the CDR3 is TGCGCCAGCAGCCAGCCGGGACAGGGGGTTCACGAGCAGTACTTC. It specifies CASSQPGQGVHEQYF.

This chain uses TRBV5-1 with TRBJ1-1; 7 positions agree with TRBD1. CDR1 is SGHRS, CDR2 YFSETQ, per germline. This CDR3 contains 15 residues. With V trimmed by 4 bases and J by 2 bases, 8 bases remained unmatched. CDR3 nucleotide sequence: TGCGCCAGCAGCCCCCGACAGGGATTAAACACTGAAGCTTTCTTT. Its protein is CASSPRQGLNTEAFF.

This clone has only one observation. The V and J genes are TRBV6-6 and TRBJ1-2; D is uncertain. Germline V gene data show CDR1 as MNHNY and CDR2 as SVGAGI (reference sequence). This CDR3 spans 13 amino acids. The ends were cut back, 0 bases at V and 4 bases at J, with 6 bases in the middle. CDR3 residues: CASSYSDGYGYTF. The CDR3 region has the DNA TGTGCCAGCAGTTACTCGGATGGCTATGGCTACACCTTC.

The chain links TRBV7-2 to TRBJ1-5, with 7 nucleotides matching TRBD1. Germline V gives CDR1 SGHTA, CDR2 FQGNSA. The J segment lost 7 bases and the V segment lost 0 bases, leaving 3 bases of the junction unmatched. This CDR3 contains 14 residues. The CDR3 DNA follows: TGTGCCAGCAGCTTAGCTACAGGGGACCAGCCCCAGCATTTT. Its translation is CASSLATGDQPQHF.

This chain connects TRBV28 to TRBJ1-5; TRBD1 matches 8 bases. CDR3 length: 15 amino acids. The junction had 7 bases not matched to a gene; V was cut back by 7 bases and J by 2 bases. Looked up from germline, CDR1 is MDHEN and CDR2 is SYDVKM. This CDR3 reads CASITPQGGNQPQHF. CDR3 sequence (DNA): TGTGCCAGCATCACTCCACAGGGGGGCAATCAGCCCCAGCATTTT.

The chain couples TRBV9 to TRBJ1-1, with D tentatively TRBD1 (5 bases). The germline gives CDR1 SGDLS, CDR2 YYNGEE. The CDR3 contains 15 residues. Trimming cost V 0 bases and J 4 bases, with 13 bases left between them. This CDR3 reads CASSVAWEGTTEAFF. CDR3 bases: TGTGCCAGCAGCGTAGCTTGGGAGGGGACCACTGAAGCTTTCTTT.

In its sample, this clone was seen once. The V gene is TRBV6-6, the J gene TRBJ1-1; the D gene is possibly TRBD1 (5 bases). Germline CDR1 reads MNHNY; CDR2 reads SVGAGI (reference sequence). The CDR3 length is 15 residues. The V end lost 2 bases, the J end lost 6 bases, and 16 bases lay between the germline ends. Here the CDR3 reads CASSYGLGLGPEAFF. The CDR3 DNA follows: TGTGCCAGCAGTTACGGGTTAGGCTTGGGGCCTGAAGCTTTCTTT.

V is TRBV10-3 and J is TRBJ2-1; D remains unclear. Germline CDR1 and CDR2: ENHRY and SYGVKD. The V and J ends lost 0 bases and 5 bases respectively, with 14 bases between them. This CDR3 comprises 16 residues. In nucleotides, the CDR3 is TGTGCCATCAGTGAGTCACCCGGACGGAGCCACAATGAGCAGTTCTTC. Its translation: CAISESPGRSHNEQFF.